The entry below gives a single T cell receptor (beta chain) sequence along with its context. The antigen remains undetermined. The data were produced by immunoSEQ multiplex PCR, yet TCRdb's version contains in-frame clones alone and is incomplete. Among over 8,500 clones listed, about 76% were seen once. This sample was included in a study of vaccination effects on CD4 cells after COVID-19. The overall study: Sampling occurred a median 72 days post second dose, range 14 to 241.

When ten to eleven days of culture had elapsed, CD4+ T cells were isolated. Each participant was given two doses of one vaccine (BNT162b2 or mRNA-1273). A half-medium replacement with IL-2 medium was carried out on days 3 and 7. Deletions cut 1 base from V and 3 bases from J, with 17 bases between. The CDR3 has 17 amino acids. From germline, CDR1 is SGHTA and CDR2 FQGNSA. The source is a human donor who received a COVID-19 vaccine. The chain combines TRBV7-2 with TRBJ2-3; D is perhaps TRBD2 (5 bases). The sample was CD4+ T cells from PBMCs cultured without peptide, taken after COVID-19 vaccination. The CDR3 nucleotides are TGTGCCAGCAGCTTAGTTGGCTTCGGGGTGGATACAGATACGCAGTATTTT. Its protein is CASSLVGFGVDTDTQYF.